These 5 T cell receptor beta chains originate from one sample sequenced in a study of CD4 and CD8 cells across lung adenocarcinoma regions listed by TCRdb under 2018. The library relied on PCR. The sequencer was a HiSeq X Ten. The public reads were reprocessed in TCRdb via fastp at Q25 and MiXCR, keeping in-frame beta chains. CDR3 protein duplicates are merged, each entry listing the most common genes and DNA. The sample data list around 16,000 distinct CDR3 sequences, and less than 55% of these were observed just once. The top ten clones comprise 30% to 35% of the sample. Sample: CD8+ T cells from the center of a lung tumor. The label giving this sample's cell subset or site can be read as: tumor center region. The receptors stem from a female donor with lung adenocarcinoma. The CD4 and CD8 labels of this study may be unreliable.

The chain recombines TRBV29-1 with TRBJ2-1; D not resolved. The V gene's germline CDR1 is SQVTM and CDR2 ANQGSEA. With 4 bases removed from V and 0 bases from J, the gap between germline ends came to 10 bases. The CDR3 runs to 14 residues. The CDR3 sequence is CSVAGLSSYNEQFF. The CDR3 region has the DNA TGCAGCGTTGCGGGCCTTAGCTCCTACAATGAGCAGTTCTTC.

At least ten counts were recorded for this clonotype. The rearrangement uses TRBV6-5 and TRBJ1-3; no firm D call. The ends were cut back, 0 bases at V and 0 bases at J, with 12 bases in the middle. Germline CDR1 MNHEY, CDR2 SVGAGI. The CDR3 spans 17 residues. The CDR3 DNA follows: TGTGCCAGCAGTTACTCCGGCAGCGCGAGCTCTGGAAACACCATATATTTT. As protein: CASSYSGSASSGNTIYF.

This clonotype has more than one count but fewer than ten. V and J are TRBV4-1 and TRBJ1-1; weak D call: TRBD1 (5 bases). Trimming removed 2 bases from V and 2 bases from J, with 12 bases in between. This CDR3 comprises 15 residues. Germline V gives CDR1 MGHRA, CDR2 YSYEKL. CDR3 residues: CASSQPNRGNTEAFF. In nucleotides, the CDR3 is TGCGCCAGCAGCCAACCTAATAGGGGTAACACTGAAGCTTTCTTT.

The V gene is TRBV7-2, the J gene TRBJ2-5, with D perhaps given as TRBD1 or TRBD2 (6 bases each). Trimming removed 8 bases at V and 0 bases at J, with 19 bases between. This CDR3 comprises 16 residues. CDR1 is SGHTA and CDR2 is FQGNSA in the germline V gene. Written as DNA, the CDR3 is TGTGCCAGCGGGTCCTCTGGGGGGCGGGACCAAGAGACCCAGTACTTC. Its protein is CASGSSGGRDQETQYF.

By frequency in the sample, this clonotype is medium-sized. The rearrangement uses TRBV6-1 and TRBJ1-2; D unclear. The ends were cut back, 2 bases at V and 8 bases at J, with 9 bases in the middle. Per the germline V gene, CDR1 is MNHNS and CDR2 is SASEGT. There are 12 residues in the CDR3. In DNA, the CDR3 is TGTGCCAGCAGTGAACCCCCCGTCGGCTACACCTTC. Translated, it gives CASSEPPVGYTF.